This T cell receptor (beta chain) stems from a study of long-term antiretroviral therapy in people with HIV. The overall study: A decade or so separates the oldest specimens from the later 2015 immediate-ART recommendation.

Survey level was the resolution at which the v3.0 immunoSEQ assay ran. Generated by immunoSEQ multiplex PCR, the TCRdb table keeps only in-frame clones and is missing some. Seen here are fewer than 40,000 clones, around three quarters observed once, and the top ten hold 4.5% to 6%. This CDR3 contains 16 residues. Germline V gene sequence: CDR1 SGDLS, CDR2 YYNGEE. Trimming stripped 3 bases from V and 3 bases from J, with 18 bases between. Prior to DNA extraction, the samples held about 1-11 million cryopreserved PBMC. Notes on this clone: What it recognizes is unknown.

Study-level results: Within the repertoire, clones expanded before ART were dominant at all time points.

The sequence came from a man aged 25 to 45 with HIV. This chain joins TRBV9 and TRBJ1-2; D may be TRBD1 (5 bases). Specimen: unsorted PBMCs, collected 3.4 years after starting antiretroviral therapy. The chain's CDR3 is CASSAPSGREYYGYTF. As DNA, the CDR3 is TGTGCCAGCAGCGCCCCGTCGGGGCGCGAGTACTATGGCTACACCTTC.